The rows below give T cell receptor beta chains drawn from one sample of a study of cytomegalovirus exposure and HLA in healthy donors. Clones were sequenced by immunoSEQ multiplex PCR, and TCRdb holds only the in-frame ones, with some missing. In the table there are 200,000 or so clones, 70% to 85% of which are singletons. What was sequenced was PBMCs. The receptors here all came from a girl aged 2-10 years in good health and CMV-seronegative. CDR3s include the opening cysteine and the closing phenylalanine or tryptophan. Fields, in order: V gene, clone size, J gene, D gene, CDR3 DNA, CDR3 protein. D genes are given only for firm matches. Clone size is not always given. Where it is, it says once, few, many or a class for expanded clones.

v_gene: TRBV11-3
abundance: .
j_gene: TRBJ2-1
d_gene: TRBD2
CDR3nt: TGTGCCAGCAGCTCCACCCTAGCGGGGTCCTACAATGAGCAGTTCTTC
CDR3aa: CASSSTLAGSYNEQFF

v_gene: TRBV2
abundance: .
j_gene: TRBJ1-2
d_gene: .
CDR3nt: TGTGCCAGCAGGGAGGACCGCCGATACTATGGCTACACCTTC
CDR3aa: CASREDRRYYGYTF

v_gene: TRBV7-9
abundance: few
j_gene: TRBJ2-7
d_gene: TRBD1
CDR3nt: TGTGCCAGCAGCTTCGCGGGACAGGGTTTCGAGCAGTACTTC
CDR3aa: CASSFAGQGFEQYF

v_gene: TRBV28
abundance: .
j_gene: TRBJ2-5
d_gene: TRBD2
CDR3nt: TGTGCCACACAACCGGGACTAGCGGCGCCCAGCCAAGAGACCCAGTACTTC
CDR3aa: CATQPGLAAPSQETQYF

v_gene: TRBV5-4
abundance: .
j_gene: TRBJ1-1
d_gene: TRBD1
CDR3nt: TGTGCCAGCAGCTTGGACAGGGGACAAGAAGCTTTCTTT
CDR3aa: CASSLDRGQEAFF

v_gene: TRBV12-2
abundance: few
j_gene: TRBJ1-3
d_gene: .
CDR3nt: TGTGCAAGTCGCTTAGCAACGGGATTTGGAAACACCATATATTTT
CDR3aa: CASRLATGFGNTIYF

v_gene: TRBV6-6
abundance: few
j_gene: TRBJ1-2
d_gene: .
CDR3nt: TGTGCCAGCAGGACTGAATCAAGTGGCTACACCTTC
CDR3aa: CASRTESSGYTF

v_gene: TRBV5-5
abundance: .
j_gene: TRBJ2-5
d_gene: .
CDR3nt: TGTGCCAGCAGCTTGTTTAGGACAGCGCAAGAGACCCAGTACTTC
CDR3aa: CASSLFRTAQETQYF

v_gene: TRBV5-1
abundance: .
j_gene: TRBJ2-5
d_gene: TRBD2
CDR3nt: TGCGCCAGCAGCTCGGGACTAGCGGGGGCAAAATTCCAAGAGACCCAGTACTTC
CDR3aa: CASSSGLAGAKFQETQYF

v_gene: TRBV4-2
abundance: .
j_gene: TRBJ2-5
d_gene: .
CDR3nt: TGTGCCAGCAGCGACGCAAAAGCGGCCCTCCCAGAGACCCAGTACTTC
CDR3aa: CASSDAKAALPETQYF

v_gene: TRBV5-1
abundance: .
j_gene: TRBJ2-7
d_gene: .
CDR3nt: TGCGCCAGCAGCTTGGGGACAGCTTCCTACGAGCAGTACTTC
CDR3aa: CASSLGTASYEQYF

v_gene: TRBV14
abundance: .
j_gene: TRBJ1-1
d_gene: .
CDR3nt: TGTGCCAGCAGCCAAGAGACGTGGGGAGCTGAAGCTTTCTTT
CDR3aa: CASSQETWGAEAFF

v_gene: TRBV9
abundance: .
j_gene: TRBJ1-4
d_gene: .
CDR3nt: TGTGCCAGCAGCGCTGGGAGTTCTAATGAAAAACTGCTTTTT
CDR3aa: CASSAGSSNEKLLF

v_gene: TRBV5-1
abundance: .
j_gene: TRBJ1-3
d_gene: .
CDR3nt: TGCGCCAGCAGCTTGGGAATGACGAGGACTGGAAACACCATATATTTT
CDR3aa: CASSLGMTRTGNTIYF

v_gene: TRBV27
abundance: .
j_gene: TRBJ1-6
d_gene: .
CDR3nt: TGTGCCAGCAGTTCGGGTTTCGGTTCACCCCTCCACTTT
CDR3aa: CASSSGFGSPLHF

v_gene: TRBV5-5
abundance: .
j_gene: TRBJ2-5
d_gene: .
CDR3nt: TGTGCCAGCAGCTTGGACAGCGGCCAAGAGACCCAGTACTTC
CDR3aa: CASSLDSGQETQYF

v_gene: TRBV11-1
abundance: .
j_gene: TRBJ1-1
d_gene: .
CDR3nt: TGTGCCAGCAGCTTGGTGACAGGATACAAAGCTTTCTTT
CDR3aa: CASSLVTGYKAFF

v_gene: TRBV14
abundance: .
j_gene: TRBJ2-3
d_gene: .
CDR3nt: TGTGCCAGCAGCCAAGAACAGCGGTGGGACACAGATACGCAGTATTTT
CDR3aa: CASSQEQRWDTDTQYF

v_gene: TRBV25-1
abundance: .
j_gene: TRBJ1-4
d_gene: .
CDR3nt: TGTGCCAGCAGGCAAACAGGGATCCATGGAACTAATGAAAAACTGTTTTTT
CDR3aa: CASRQTGIHGTNEKLFF

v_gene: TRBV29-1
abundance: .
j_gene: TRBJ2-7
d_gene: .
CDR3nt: TGCAGCGGGCTTCCTACAGGTCATTCCCTCCACGAGCAGTACTTC
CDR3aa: CSGLPTGHSLHEQYF

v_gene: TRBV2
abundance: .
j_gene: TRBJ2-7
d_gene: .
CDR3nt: TGTGCCAGCACTCTCGACAGGATGCACGAGCAGTACTTC
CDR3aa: CASTLDRMHEQYF

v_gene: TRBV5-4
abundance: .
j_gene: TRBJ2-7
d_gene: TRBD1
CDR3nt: TGTGCCAGCAGCTTCCAGGGGGTATACGAGCAGTACTTC
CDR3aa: CASSFQGVYEQYF

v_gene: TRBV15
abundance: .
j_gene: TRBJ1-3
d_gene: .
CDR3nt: TGTGCCACCAGCCCCCGAAATCGGGGGACTGGAAACACCATATATTTT
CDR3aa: CATSPRNRGTGNTIYF

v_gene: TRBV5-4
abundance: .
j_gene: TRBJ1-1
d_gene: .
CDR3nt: TGTGCCAGCAGCTTGGCCGCGGGTGACACTGAAGCTTTCTTT
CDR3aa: CASSLAAGDTEAFF

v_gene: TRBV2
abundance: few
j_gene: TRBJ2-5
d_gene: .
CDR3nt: TGTGCCAGCAGTCTGTCCGGGACCCAGTACTTC
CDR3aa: CASSLSGTQYF

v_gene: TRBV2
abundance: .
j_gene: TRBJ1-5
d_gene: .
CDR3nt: TGTGCCAGCAGCCCTTGGGGGGGTAATCAGCCCCAGCATTTT
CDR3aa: CASSPWGGNQPQHF

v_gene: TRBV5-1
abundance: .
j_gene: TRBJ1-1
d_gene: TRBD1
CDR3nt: TGCGCCAGCAGCTTAGGGACAGGTTCGGGAGACACTGAAGCTTTCTTT
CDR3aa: CASSLGTGSGDTEAFF

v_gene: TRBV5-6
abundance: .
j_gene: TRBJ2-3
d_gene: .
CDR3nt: TGTGCCAGCACCCGCGGGCTCCGGGATACGCAGTATTTT
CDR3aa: CASTRGLRDTQYF

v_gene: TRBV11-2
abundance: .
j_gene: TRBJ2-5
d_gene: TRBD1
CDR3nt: TGTGCCAGCAGCAAAGGGACAGACCAAGAGACCCAGTACTTC
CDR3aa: CASSKGTDQETQYF

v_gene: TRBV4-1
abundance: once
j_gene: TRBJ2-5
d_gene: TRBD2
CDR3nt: TGCGCCAGCAGCCAAGATTGGCGGGGGGTGAAGACCCAGTACTTC
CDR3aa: CASSQDWRGVKTQYF

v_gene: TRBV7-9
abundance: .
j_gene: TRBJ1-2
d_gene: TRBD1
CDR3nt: TGTGCCAGCAGCTTATTCGAGGGACAGGCTAACTATGGCTACACCTTC
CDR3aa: CASSLFEGQANYGYTF

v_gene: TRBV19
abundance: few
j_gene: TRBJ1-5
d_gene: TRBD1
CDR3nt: TGTGCCAGTAGTATGGACAGGGGGAACCAGCCCCAGCATTTT
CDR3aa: CASSMDRGNQPQHF

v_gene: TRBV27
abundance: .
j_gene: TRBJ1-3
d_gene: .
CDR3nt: TGTGCCAGCAGTTTATCCAGGGACTCTGGAAACACCATATATTTT
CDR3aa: CASSLSRDSGNTIYF

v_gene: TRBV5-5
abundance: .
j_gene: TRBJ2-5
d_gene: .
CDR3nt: TGTGCCAGCAGCTTGAATCCGACACAGACCCAGTACTTC
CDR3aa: CASSLNPTQTQYF

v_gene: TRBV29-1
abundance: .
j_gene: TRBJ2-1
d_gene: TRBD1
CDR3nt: TGCAGCGTCCAATCCGGACAGGGGCCCAGCAATGAGCAGTTCTTC
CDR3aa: CSVQSGQGPSNEQFF

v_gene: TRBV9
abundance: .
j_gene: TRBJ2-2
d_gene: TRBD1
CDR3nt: TGTGCCAGCAGCGTGTCCCGGGACAGGGTTACCGGGGAGCTGTTTTTT
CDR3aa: CASSVSRDRVTGELFF

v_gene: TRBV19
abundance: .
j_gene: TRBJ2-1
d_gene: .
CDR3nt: TGTGCCAGTAGACCCACCGCGGTATTAAATTACAATGAGCAGTTCTTC
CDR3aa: CASRPTAVLNYNEQFF

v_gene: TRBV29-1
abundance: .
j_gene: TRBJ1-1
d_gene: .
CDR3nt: TGCAGCGTTGAGAGGCGGGGTAGTGGGACTGAAGCTTTCTTT
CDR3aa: CSVERRGSGTEAFF

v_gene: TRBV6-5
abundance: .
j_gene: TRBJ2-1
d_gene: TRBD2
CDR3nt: TGTGCCAGCAGTCAACGGCTAGCGGGGGTCGATGAGCAGTTCTTC
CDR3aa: CASSQRLAGVDEQFF

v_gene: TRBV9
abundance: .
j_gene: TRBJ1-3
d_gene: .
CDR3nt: TGTGCCAGCAGCGTCATCGGGGGTTCGCCTATGAACACCATATATTTT
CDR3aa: CASSVIGGSPMNTIYF

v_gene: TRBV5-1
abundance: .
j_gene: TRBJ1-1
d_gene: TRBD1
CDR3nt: TGCGCCAGCGGGACAGGGGCCGCCAACACTGAAGCTTTCTTT
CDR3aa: CASGTGAANTEAFF

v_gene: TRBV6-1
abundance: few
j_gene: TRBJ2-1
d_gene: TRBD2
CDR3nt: TGTGCCAGCAGGGAGACTAGCGGGAGGGCCGGTGAGCAGTTCTTC
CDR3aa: CASRETSGRAGEQFF

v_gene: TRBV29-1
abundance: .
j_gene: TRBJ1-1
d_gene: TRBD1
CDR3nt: TGCAGCGTTGATGGGACAGGGTTCGTAGCTTTCTTT
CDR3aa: CSVDGTGFVAFF

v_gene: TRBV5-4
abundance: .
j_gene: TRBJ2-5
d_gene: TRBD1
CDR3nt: TGTGCCAGCAGCGCACGACAGGGAGAGACCCAGTACTTC
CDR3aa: CASSARQGETQYF

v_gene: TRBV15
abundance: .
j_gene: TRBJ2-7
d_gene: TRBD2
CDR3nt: TGTGCCACCAGCTCCGACCCGACTAGCGGGATAACCTACGAGCAGTACTTC
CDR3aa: CATSSDPTSGITYEQYF

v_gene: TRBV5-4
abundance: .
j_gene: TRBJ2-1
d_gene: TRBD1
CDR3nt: TGTGCCAGCAGCTACAGGGGGAATGAGCAGTTCTTC
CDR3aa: CASSYRGNEQFF

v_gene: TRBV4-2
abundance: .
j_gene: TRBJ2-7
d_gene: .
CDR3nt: TGTGCCAGCAGCCACCTAAGTGGTGGGAGCTCCTACGAGCAGTACTTC
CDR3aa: CASSHLSGGSSYEQYF

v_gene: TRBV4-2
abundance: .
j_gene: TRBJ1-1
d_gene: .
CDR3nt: TGTGCCAGCAGCCAAGGAGGGGGGGCCAACACTGAAGCTTTCTTT
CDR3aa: CASSQGGGANTEAFF

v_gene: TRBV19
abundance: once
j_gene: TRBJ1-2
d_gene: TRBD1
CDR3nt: TGTGCCAGTAGTATGCAGGGACAGGAGAGTGGCTACACCTTC
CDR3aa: CASSMQGQESGYTF

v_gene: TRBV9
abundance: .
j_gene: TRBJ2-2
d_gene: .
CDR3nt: TGTGCCAGCAGCGTAGTGTCGCGGAGACCGAACACCGGGGAGCTGTTTTTT
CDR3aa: CASSVVSRRPNTGELFF

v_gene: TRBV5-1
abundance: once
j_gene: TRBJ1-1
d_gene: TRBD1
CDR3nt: TGCGCCAGCAGACCCACCCCCGACAGGGACTCTGAAGCTTTCTTT
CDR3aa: CASRPTPDRDSEAFF

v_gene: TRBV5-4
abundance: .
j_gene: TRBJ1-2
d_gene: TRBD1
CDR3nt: TGTGCCAGCAGCAGAATACAGGGGGTTGACTATGGCTACACCTTC
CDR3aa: CASSRIQGVDYGYTF

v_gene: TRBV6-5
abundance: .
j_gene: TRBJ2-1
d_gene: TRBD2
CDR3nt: TGTGCCAGCAGTTACGGTAGCGGGACCTACAATGAGCAGTTCTTC
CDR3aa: CASSYGSGTYNEQFF